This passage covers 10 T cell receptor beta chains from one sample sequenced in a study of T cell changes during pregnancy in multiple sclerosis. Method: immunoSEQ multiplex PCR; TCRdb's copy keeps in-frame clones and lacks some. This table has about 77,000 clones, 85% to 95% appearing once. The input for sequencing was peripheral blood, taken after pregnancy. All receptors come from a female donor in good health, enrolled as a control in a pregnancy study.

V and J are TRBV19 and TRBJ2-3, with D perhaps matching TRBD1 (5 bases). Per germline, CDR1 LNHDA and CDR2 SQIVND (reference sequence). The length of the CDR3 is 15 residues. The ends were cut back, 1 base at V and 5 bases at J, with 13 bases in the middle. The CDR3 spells CASSIGVRAEDTQYF. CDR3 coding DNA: TGTGCCAGTAGTATAGGAGTCAGGGCGGAAGATACGCAGTATTTT.

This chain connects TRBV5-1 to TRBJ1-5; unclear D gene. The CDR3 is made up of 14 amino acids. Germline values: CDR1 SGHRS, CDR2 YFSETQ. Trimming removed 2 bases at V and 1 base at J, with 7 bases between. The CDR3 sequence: CASSLEGSNQPQHF. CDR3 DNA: TGCGCCAGCAGCTTAGAGGGAAGCAATCAGCCCCAGCATTTT.

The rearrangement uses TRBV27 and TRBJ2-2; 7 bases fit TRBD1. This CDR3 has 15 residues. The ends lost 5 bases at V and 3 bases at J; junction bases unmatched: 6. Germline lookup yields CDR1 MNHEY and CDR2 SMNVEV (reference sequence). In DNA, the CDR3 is TGTGCCAGCAGTCTCAGGGACAGACACACCGGGGAGCTGTTTTTT. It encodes CASSLRDRHTGELFF.

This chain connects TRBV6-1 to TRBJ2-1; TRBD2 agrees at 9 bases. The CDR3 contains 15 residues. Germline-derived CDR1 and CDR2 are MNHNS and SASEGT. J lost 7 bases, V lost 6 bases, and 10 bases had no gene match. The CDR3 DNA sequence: TGTGCCAGCAGGCCCTCAGCGGGAGGTCGGAATGAGCAGTTCTTC. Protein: CASRPSAGGRNEQFF.

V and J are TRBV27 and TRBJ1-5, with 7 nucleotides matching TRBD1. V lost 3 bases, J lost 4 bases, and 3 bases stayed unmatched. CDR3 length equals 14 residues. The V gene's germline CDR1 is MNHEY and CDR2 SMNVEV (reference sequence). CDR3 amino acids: CASSFVTGNQPQHF. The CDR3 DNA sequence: TGTGCCAGCAGTTTTGTGACAGGGAATCAGCCCCAGCATTTT.

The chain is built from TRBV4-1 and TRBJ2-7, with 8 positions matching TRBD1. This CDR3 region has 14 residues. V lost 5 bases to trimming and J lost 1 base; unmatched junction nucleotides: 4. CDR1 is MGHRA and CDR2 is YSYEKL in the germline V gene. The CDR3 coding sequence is TGCGCCAGCAGCTTCCGGGACAGGTCCTACGAGCAGTACTTC. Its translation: CASSFRDRSYEQYF.

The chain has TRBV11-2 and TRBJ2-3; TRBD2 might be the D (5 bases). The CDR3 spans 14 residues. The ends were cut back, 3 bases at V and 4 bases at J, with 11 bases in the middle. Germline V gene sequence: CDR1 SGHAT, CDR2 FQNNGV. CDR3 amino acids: CASSFTLDPDTQYF. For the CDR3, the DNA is TGTGCCAGCAGCTTCACACTAGACCCAGATACGCAGTATTTT.

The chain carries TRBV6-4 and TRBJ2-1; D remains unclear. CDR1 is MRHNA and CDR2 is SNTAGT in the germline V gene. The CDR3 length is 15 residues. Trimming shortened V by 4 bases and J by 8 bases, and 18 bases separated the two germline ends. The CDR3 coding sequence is TGTGCCAGCAGTGCCGAGTTTGCGGTCTTCGATGAGCAGTTCTTC. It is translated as CASSAEFAVFDEQFF.

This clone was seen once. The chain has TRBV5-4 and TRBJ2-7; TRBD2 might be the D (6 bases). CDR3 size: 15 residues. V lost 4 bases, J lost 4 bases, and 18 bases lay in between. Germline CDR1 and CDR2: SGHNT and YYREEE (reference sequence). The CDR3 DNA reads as TGTGCCAGCAGCCGGGGTTCGGGGGACCAATACGAGCAGTACTTC. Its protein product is CASSRGSGDQYEQYF. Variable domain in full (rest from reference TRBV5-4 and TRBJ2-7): ETGVTQSPTHLIKTRGQQVTLRCSSQSGHNTVSWYQQALGQGPQFIFQYYREEENGRGNFPPRFSGLQFPNYSSELNVNALELDDSALYLCASSRGSGDQYEQYFGPGTRLTVT.

Here the CDR3 DNA reads TGTGCCAGCAGCCACCGGGGGGGGGAGCTGTTTTTT. Translation gives CASSHRGGELFF. The chain couples TRBV7-3 to TRBJ2-2, with a tentative D call TRBD2 (6 bases). The CDR3 has 12 amino acids. The ends were cut back, 5 bases at V and 8 bases at J, with 9 bases in the middle. Germline V gene lookup returns CDR1 SGHTA and CDR2 FQGTGA.